This entry describes one T cell receptor beta chain. Germline values: CDR1 LNHDA, CDR2 SQIVND (reference sequence). The CDR3 length is 17 residues. V was shortened by 7 bases and J by 6 bases, with 25 bases between the two germline ends. The repertoire was sequenced with immunoSEQ multiplex PCR; TCRdb's copy has only in-frame clones and lacks some. The table includes tens of thousands of clones, around 92% detected once. This entry belongs to a study of T cell changes during pregnancy in multiple sclerosis. Material: peripheral blood, obtained in the third trimester of pregnancy. The origin of this receptor is a female donor with multiple sclerosis, enrolled in a pregnancy study. This chain joins TRBV19 and TRBJ1-5; D uncertain. The chain's CDR3 is CASNSGIPPLVGQPQHF. The CDR3 DNA reads TGTGCCAGTAATTCAGGTATCCCCCCGCTTGTCGGTCAGCCCCAGCATTTT.